The 14 T cell receptor beta chains listed next were all sequenced from one sample in a study of cytomegalovirus exposure and HLA in healthy donors. The PCR contained 60 Vbeta and 13 Jbeta primers. The assay was immunoSEQ multiplex PCR, and TCRdb's table has in-frame clones only and misses some. The data hold about 140,000 clones, with about 75% observed a single time. The sequenced sample was PBMCs. The receptors come from a man between 40 and 49 years old in good health and CMV-seronegative.

The rearrangement links TRBV4-2 to TRBJ2-2; 7 nucleotides agree with TRBD1. This CDR3 is built from 17 residues. Germline assignment: CDR1 LGHNA and CDR2 YNFKEQ. The ends lost 3 bases at V and 2 bases at J; junction bases unmatched: 9. The CDR3 loop is CASSHSFGQVNTGELFF. For the CDR3, the DNA is TGTGCCAGCAGCCACAGCTTCGGACAGGTTAACACCGGGGAGCTGTTTTTT.

The chain uses TRBV30 and TRBJ2-7, with 9 bases matching TRBD2. V trimming: 5 bases; J trimming: 1 base; junction bases outside the gene matches: 6. There are 14 residues in the CDR3. The germline CDR1 and CDR2 sequences are GTSNPN and SVGIG (reference sequence). The CDR3 coding sequence is TGTGCCTGGGGAGGACTAGCGCAATCCTACGAGCAGTACTTC. As protein: CAWGGLAQSYEQYF. The full variable domain, its missing parts supplied by reference TRBV30 and TRBJ2-7, is SQTIHQWPATLVQPVGSPLSLECTVEGTSNPNLYWYRQAAGRGLQLLFYSVGIGQISSEVPQNLSASRPQDRQFILSSKKLLLSDSGFYLCAWGGLAQSYEQYFGPGTRLTVT.

This clone has more than one count but fewer than ten. Other nucleotide sequences in the sample specify the same CDR3. The chain couples TRBV5-1 to TRBJ1-1; the D gene is possibly TRBD1 (6 bases). CDR3 length equals 13 residues. Trimming shortened V by 0 bases and J by 4 bases, and 7 bases separated the two germline ends. Germline CDR1 and CDR2: SGHRS and YFSETQ. The CDR3 region has the DNA TGCGCCAGCAGCTTGGGAGGGGGCACTGAAGCTTTCTTT. Translating gives CASSLGGGTEAFF. Combining the CDR3 with reference TRBV5-1 and TRBJ1-1 gives the whole variable domain KAGVTQTPRYLIKTRGQQVTLSCSPISGHRSVSWYQQTPGQGLQFLFEYFSETQRNKGNFPGRFSGRQFSNSRSEMNVSTLELGDSALYLCASSLGGGTEAFFGQGTRLTVV.

V is TRBV7-3 and J is TRBJ2-1; the D gene is possibly TRBD2 (5 bases). Trimming stripped 5 bases from V and 5 bases from J, with 7 bases between. Per the germline V gene, CDR1 is SGHTA and CDR2 is FQGTGA. The CDR3 has 12 amino acids. CDR3 loop: CASSRGNNEQFF. CDR3 bases: TGTGCCAGCAGCCGGGGAAACAATGAGCAGTTCTTC.

The V call is TRBV6-1, the J call TRBJ2-1, with 9 bases lining up with TRBD2. V shed 4 bases, J shed 6 bases, and the junction held 4 bases outside the gene matches. Germline CDR1 and CDR2: MNHNS and SASEGT. The CDR3 has 14 amino acids. CDR3 DNA sequence: TGTGCCAGCAGTGTTCTAGCGGGGACCAATGAGCAGTTCTTC. It specifies CASSVLAGTNEQFF.

This chain connects TRBV4-1 to TRBJ1-5; unclear D gene. With 0 bases removed from V and 6 bases from J, the gap between germline ends came to 12 bases. The germline gives CDR1 MGHRA, CDR2 YSYEKL. The CDR3 runs 15 residues. The CDR3 sequence is CASSQDLGGGQPQHF. CDR3 in DNA: TGCGCCAGCAGCCAAGATCTTGGAGGCGGTCAGCCCCAGCATTTT.

The chain has TRBV18 and TRBJ2-5, with D perhaps matching TRBD2 (6 bases). The CDR3 is 14 residues long. Per the germline V gene, CDR1 is KGHSH and CDR2 is LQKENI. The V and J ends lost 2 bases and 3 bases respectively, with 10 bases between them. The CDR3 spells CASSPKASEETQYF. CDR3 nucleotides: TGTGCCAGCTCACCAAAAGCTAGCGAAGAGACCCAGTACTTC.

The rearrangement joins TRBV6-5 to TRBJ1-2; D is ambiguous. The V end was cut by 2 bases, the J end by 2 bases, with 6 bases between. Germline CDR1 is MNHEY and CDR2 is SVGAGI. The CDR3 is made up of 13 amino acids. This CDR3 reads CASSYQTNYGYTF. CDR3 in DNA: TGTGCCAGCAGTTACCAGACAAACTATGGCTACACCTTC.

This chain connects TRBV7-9 to TRBJ1-1; 11 bases are a match to TRBD1. V shed 5 bases and J 1 base; nucleotides not matched to a gene: 9. Germline V gives CDR1 SEHNR, CDR2 FQNEAQ (reference sequence). CDR3 size: 17 residues. DNA of the CDR3: TGTGCCAGCAGCACCCGGGACAGGGGGTGGAAGAACACTGAAGCTTTCTTT. This codes for CASSTRDRGWKNTEAFF.

The CDR3 bases are TGTGCCAGCAGTTTACTTGGCGGGGGGGCCACCAATGAGCAGTTCTTC. Protein sequence: CASSLLGGGATNEQFF. V and J are TRBV27 and TRBJ2-1; 9 positions match TRBD2. Per germline, CDR1 MNHEY and CDR2 SMNVEV (reference sequence). V was pared by 2 bases and J by 6 bases, with 8 bases of the junction left unmatched. The CDR3 runs to 16 residues.

The gene calls are TRBV7-6 and TRBJ1-5; D gene unclear. The V end lost 4 bases, the J end lost 2 bases, and 9 bases lay between the germline ends. This CDR3 contains 14 residues. In germline, CDR1 is SGHVS, CDR2 FNYEAQ. The CDR3 spells CASSSEGGNQPQHF. CDR3 nucleotide sequence: TGTGCCAGCAGCTCGGAAGGAGGCAATCAGCCCCAGCATTTT.

The J gene is TRBJ2-1, the V gene TRBV2; TRBD1 might be the D (5 bases). Germline V gene sequence: CDR1 SNHLY, CDR2 FYNNEI. Trimming pared 3 bases from V and 0 bases from J, leaving 6 bases between. This CDR3 has 14 amino acids. CDR3 coding DNA: TGTGCCAGCAGTGAGACAGCCTCCTACAATGAGCAGTTCTTC. Amino acid sequence: CASSETASYNEQFF.

The V and J genes are TRBV5-1 and TRBJ2-4, with 12 nucleotides matching TRBD2. Germline-derived CDR1 and CDR2 are SGHRS and YFSETQ. CDR3 length equals 17 residues. The junction had 10 bases not matched to a gene; V was cut back by 3 bases and J by 6 bases. The CDR3 reads CASSWKKTSGGINIQYF. DNA for the CDR3: TGCGCCAGCAGCTGGAAAAAAACTAGCGGGGGGATAAACATTCAGTACTTC.

A remark on this clone: Distinct nucleotide sequences in the sample also encode this CDR3. V gene TRBV18 combines with J gene TRBJ2-2; D is perhaps TRBD1 (6 bases). V lost 3 bases and J lost 4, with 6 bases in between. CDR3 length: 13 amino acids. The germline V gene has CDR1 KGHSH and CDR2 LQKENI. In nucleotides, the CDR3 is TGTGCCAGCTCACCGGGGGCCACCGGGGAGCTGTTTTTT. Its translation is CASSPGATGELFF. The full variable domain, in which reference TRBV18 and TRBJ2-2 provide the parts outside the CDR3, is NAGVMQNPRHLVRRRGQEARLRCSPMKGHSHVYWYRQLPEEGLKFMVYLQKENIIDESGMPKERFSAEFPKEGPSILRIQQVVRGDSAAYFCASSPGATGELFFGEGSRLTVL.